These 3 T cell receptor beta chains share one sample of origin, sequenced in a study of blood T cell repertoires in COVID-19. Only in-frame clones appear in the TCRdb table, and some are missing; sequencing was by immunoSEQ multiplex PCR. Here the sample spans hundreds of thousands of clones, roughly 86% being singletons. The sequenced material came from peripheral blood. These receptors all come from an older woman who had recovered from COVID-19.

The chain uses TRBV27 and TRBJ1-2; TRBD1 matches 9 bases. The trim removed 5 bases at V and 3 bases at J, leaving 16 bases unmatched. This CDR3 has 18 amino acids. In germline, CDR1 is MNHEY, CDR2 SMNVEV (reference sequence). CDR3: CASSLLPLTGGGYYGYTF. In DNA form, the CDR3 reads TGTGCCAGCAGTCTATTACCTCTCACAGGGGGCGGGTACTATGGCTACACCTTC.

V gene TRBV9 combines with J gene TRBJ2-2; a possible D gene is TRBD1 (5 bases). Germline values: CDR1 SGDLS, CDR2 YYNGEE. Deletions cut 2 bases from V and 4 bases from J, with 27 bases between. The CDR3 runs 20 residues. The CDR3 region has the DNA TGTGCCAGCAGCGTTCAGTCGTCCCTAAGGCAAGGGGCCACCACCGGGGAGCTGTTTTTT. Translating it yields CASSVQSSLRQGATTGELFF.

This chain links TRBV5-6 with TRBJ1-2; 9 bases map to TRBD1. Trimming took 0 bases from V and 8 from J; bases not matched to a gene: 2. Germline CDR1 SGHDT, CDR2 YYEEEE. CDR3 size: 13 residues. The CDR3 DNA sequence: TGTGCCAGCAGCTTGGACAGGGGGCTGGGCTACACCTTC. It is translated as CASSLDRGLGYTF. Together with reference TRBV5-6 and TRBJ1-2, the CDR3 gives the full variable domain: DAGVTQSPTHLIKTRGQQVTLRCSPKSGHDTVSWYQQALGQGPQFIFQYYEEEERQRGNFPDRFSGHQFPNYSSELNVNALLLGDSALYLCASSLDRGLGYTFGSGTRLTVV.